This TCR beta chain is from a study of control samples from healthy donors and cancer patients. This clone came up once. The protocol was immunoSEQ multiplex PCR, while the TCRdb copy is restricted to in-frame clones and leaves out a portion. The sample lists 130,000 or so clones; roughly 94% were seen once. The CDR3 contains 13 residues. Trimming cost V 2 bases and J 4 bases, with 7 bases left between them. CDR1 SGHTA and CDR2 FQGTGA come from the germline V gene. The sequence came from a man aged 40-49 years in good health. Sample: blood. The rearrangement joins TRBV7-3 to TRBJ2-3; D gene ambiguous. DNA for the CDR3: TGTGCCAGCAGCTTATCACAGTCAGATACGCAGTATTTT. Amino acids: CASSLSQSDTQYF.